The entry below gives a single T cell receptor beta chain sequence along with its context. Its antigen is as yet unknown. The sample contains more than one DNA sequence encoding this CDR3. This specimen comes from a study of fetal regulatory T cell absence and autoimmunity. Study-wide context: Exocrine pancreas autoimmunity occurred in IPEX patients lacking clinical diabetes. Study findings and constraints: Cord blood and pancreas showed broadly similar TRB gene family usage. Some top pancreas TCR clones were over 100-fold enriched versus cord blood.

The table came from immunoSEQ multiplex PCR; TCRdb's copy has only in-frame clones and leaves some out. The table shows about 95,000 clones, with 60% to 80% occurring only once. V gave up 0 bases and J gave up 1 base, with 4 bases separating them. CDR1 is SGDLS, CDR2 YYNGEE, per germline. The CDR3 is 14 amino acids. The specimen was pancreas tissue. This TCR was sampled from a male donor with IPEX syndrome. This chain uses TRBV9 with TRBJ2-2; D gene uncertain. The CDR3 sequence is CASSVAGNTGELFF. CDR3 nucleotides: TGTGCCAGCAGCGTAGCGGGGAACACCGGGGAGCTGTTTTTT. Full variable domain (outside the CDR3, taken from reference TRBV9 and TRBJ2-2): DSGVTQTPKHLITATGQRVTLRCSPRSGDLSVYWYQQSLDQGLQFLIQYYNGEERAKGNILERFSAQQFPDLHSELNLSSLELGDSALYFCASSVAGNTGELFFGEGSRLTVL.